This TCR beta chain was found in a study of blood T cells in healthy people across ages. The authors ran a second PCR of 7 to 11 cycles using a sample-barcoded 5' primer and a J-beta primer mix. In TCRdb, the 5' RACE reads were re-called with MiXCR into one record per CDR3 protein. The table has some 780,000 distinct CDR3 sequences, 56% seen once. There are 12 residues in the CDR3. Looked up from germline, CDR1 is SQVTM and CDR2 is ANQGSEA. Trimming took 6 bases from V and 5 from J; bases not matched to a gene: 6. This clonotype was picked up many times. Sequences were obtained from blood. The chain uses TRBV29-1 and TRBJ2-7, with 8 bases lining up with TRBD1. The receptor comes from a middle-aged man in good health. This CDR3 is CSVSETGDEQYF. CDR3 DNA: TGCAGCGTATCTGAGACAGGGGACGAGCAGTACTTC.